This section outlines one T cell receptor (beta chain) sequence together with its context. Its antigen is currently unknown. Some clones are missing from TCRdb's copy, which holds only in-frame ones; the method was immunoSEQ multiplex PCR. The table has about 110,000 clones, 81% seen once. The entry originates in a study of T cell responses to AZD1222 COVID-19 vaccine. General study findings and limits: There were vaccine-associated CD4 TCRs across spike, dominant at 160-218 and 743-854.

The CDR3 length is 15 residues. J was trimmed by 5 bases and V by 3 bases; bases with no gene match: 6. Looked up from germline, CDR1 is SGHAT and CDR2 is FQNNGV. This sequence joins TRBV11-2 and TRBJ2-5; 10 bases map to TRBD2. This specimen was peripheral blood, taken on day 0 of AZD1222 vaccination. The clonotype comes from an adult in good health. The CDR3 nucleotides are TGTGCCAGCAGCTTTTCTAGCGGGAGCGGGGAGACCCAGTACTTC. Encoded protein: CASSFSSGSGETQYF. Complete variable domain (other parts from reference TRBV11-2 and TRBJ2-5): EAGVAQSPRYKIIEKRQSVAFWCNPISGHATLYWYQQILGQGPKLLIQFQNNGVVDDSQLPKDRFSAERLKGVDSTLKIQPAKLEDSAVYLCASSFSSGSGETQYFGPGTRLLVL.